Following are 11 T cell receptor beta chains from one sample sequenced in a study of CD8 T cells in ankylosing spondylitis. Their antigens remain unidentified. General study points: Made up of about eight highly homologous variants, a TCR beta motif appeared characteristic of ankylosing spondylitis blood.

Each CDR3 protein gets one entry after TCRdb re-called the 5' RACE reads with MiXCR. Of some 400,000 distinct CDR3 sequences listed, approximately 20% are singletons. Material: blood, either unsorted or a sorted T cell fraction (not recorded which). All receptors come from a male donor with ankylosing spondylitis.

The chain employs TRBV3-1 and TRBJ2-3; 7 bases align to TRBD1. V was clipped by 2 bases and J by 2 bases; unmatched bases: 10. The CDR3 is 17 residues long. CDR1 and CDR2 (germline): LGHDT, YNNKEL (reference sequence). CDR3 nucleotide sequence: TGTGCCAGCAGCCAATATGGAGAGGGGGCTAACACAGATACGCAGTATTTT. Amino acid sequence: CASSQYGEGANTDTQYF.

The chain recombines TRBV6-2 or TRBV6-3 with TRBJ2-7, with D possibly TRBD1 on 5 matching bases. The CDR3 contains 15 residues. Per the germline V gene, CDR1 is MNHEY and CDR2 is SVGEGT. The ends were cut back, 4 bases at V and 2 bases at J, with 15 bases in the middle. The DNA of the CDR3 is TGTGCCAGCAGTTCCACCAGGGCAGGACCCTACGAGCAGTACTTC. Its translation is CASSSTRAGPYEQYF.

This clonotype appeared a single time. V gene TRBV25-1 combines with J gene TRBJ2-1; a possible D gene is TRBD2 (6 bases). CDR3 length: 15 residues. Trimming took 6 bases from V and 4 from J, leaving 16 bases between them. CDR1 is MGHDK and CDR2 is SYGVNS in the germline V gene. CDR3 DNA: TGTGCCAGCAGGCCCCGGGCGGGAAGGTACAATGAGCAGTTCTTC. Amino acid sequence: CASRPRAGRYNEQFF.

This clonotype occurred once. CDR3: CASSQRISRYEQYF. The CDR3 DNA sequence: TGCGCCAGCAGCCAAAGAATCAGCCGCTACGAGCAGTACTTC. The gene calls are TRBV4-3 and TRBJ2-7; D gene ambiguous. Germline loops: CDR1 LGHNA, CDR2 YSLEER. V dropped 2 bases and J dropped 3 bases, with 11 bases sitting between them. The CDR3 spans 14 residues.

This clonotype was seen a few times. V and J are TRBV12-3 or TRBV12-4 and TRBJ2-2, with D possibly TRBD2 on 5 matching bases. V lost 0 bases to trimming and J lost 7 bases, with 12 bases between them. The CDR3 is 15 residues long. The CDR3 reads CASSLAPFGDGELFF. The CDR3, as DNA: TGTGCCAGCAGTTTAGCGCCTTTCGGGGACGGGGAGCTGTTTTTT.

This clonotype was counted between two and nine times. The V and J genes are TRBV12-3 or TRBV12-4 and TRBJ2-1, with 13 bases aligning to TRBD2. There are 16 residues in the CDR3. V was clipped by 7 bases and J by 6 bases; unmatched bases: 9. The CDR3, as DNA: TGTGCCAGCACCCCCGCACTAGCGGGAGGGTCCAATGAGCAGTTCTTC. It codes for CASTPALAGGSNEQFF.

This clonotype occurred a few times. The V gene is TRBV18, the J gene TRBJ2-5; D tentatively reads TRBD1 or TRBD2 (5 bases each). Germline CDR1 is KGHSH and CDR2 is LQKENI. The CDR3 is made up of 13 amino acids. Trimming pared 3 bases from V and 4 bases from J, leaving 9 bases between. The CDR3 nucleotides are TGTGCCAGCTCACCCGGGACGGGAGAGACCCAGTACTTC. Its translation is CASSPGTGETQYF.

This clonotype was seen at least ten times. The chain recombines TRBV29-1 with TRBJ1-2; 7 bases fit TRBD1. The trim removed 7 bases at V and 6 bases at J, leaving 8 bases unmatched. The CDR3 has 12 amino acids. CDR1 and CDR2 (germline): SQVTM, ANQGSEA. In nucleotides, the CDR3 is TGCAGCGCTTTGGGACAGAGCGATGGCTACACCTTC. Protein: CSALGQSDGYTF.

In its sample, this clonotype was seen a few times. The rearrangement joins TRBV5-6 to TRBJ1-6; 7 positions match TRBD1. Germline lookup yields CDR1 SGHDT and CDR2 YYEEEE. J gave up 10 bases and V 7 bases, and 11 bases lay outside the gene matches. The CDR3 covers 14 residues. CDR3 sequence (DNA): TGTGCCAGCTCACCCGACAGGGAGGGATCACCCCTCCACTTT. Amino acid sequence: CASSPDREGSPLHF.

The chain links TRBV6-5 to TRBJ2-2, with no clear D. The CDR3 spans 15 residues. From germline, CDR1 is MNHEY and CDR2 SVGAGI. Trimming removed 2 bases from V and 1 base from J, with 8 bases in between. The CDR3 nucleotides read TGTGCCAGCAGTTACGTACCCCGGAACACCGGGGAGCTGTTTTTT. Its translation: CASSYVPRNTGELFF.

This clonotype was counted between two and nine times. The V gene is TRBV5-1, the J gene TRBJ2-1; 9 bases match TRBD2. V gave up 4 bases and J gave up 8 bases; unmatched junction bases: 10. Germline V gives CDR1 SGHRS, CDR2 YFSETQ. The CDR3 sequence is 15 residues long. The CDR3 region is CASSPGLAFVDEQFF. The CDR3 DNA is TGCGCCAGCAGCCCCGGACTAGCGTTTGTAGATGAGCAGTTCTTC.